The present TCR beta chain was sequenced within a study of OX40 agonist ivuxolimab in advanced cancers. Study-level background: Ivuxolimab was an agonistic, fully human IgG2 monoclonal antibody directed against OX40 (CD134), a costimulatory receptor. Of the approximately 50 dose-escalation patients, hepatocellular carcinoma was present in about 20, melanoma in some 15, renal cell carcinoma in 9 and head and neck cancer in 9. Patients were allowed to have had prior anti-PD-1, anti-PD-L1 or anti-CTLA-4 therapy, and 40% to 45% of the dose-escalation patients had previously received checkpoint inhibitors. The monotherapy dose-escalation portion (N ≈ 56 patients) of the phase I ivuxolimab trial is reported in the paper. Partial responses occurred in three dose-escalation patients, of whom one had hepatocellular carcinoma and two had cutaneous melanoma. Intravenous ivuxolimab was administered to patients every 2 weeks at six dose levels: 0.01, 0.1, 0.3, 1.5, 3 and 10 mg/kg. Peripheral TCRbeta sequencing aimed to test whether ivuxolimab altered TCR sequence diversity and caused clonal T-cell expansion. The dose-escalation cohort was 82.7% male with a mean age of approximately 59 years, ranging from roughly 20 to 80.

Patients with autoimmune disease history or receiving systemic immunosuppression were excluded from the trial. In every dose cohort, peripheral blood was drawn for TCR sequencing at baseline, cycle 4 day 1, and cycle 7 day 1. Samples were obtained from an open-label, multicenter, first-in-human phase I dose-escalation trial of ivuxolimab. Adults with locally advanced or metastatic melanoma, renal cell, hepatocellular, or head and neck squamous cell carcinoma were enrolled in the trial. CD4+ and CD8+ T cells were sorted separately from peripheral blood before TCR sequencing. Concerning this clone: There is no known antigen for this receptor. Base qualities were left out, and no much larger clone turns up one base away.

Genomic DNA was isolated from the sorted cells so that the TCRbeta CDR3 region could be sequenced. The immunoSEQ Assay was used to sequence the TCRbeta CDR3 regions. TCRdb took this table from immuneACCESS and kept in-frame rearrangements with V and J called. Such tables lack part of the clones; where checked against another copy, unresolved V genes explain under half of the gap, and the rest is unexplained. Counted in this sample were fewer than 85,000 clones; 86% of them appeared once. Over 1.5% of the sample is in the top ten clones. On the study overall, not on this receptor specifically: At doses of 0.1 to 3.0 mg/kg, clonal expansion of both CD4+ and CD8+ T cells in blood was seen between baseline and week 6. In partial responders in the 0.1-3.0 mg/kg groups, normalized peripheral clonal expansion was found to be among the lowest, especially among CD8+ T cells. Which antigens the clonally expanded peripheral T cells were specific for was not determined. On average, CD8+ T cells showed more expanded clones than CD4+ T cells after ivuxolimab. Low levels of normalized T-cell clonal expansion were also seen in some patients who did not respond.

V has 0 bases trimmed and J has 7 bases trimmed; junction bases matching no gene number 6. Reading the germline V gene gives CDR1 SGHVS and CDR2 FNYEAQ. CDR3 length: 15 amino acids, cysteine to phenylalanine. Only the CDR3 region is kept as DNA, spanning 45 bases read in frame from base 1. Recombination joined TRBV7-6 with TRBJ2-7; TRBD1 fits 10 bases in the junction. The sequencing used CD4+ or CD8+ T cells sorted from blood, collected in a trial of the OX40 agonist ivuxolimab. This TCR derives from an adult with an advanced solid tumor such as melanoma, head and neck, liver or kidney cancer. The DNA reads as follows: TGTGCCAGCAGCTTAGCAGGGACAGGGGTGCAGGAGCAGTACTTC. Translated, it gives CASSLAGTGVQEQYF.